The text below deals with one T cell receptor (beta chain). This specimen belongs to a study of shared clonotypes between healthy human individuals. Germline loops: CDR1 LGHNA, CDR2 YSLEER. J was trimmed by 5 bases and V by 1 base; bases with no gene match: 10. This CDR3 has 16 residues. TCRdb's copy holds only in-frame clones and misses some; the assay was immunoSEQ multiplex PCR. The table records about 1.1 million clones, roughly 74% of them present only once. The study drew all its donors from Caucasian adults living in Nashville, Tennessee. Sequencing used memory CD4+ T cells from PBMCs. Stated subset: CD45RA-negative fraction. This clonotype was sampled from a man younger than 30 in good health. Some clones in this sample may be carry-over from other donors' samples. The J gene is TRBJ2-5, the V gene TRBV4-3; 7 bases agree with TRBD2. CDR3 DNA sequence: TGCGCCAGCAGCCAAGGGGCTAGCGGTCTTATGGAGACCCAGTACTTC. It translates to CASSQGASGLMETQYF.